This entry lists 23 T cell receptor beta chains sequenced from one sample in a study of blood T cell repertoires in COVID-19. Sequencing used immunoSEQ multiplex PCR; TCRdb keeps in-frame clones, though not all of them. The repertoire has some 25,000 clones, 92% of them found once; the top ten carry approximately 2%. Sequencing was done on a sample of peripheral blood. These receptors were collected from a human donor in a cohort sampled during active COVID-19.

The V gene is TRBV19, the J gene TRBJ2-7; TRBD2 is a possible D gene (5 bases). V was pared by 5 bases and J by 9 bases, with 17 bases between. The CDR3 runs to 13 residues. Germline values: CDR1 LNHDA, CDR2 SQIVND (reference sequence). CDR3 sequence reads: CASSVVAADRQYF. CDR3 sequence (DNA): TGTGCCAGTAGTGTGGTGGCAGCGGATCGGCAGTACTTC.

The CDR3 region is CASSPLRQGAWDQPQHF. CDR3 sequence (DNA): TGTGCCAGCTCACCACTCCGACAGGGGGCGTGGGATCAGCCCCAGCATTTT. V gene TRBV18 combines with J gene TRBJ1-5; 10 bases align to TRBD1. The CDR3 length is 17 residues. With V trimmed by 1 base and J by 5 bases, 8 bases remained unmatched. CDR1 is KGHSH and CDR2 is LQKENI in the germline V gene.

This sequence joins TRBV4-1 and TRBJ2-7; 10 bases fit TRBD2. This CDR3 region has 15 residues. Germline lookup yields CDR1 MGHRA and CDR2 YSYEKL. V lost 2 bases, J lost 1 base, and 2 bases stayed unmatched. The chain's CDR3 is CASSQQREGSYEQYF. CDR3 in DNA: TGCGCCAGCAGCCAACAGCGGGAGGGTTCCTACGAGCAGTACTTC.

The CDR3 region is CASSEYKGANEQFF. CDR3 sequence (DNA): TGTGCCAGCAGTGAATACAAGGGGGCGAATGAGCAGTTCTTC. The chain couples TRBV25-1 to TRBJ2-1; 7 bases are shared with TRBD1. V gave up 0 bases and J gave up 7 bases; unmatched junction bases: 3. This CDR3 is built from 14 residues. Germline CDR1 reads MGHDK; CDR2 reads SYGVNS.

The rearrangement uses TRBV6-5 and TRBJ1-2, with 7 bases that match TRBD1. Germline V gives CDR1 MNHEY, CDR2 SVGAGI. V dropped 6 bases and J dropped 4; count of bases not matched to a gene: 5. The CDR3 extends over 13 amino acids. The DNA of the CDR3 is TGTGCCAGCAGCCGGGGACAGATCTATGGCTACACCTTC. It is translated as CASSRGQIYGYTF.

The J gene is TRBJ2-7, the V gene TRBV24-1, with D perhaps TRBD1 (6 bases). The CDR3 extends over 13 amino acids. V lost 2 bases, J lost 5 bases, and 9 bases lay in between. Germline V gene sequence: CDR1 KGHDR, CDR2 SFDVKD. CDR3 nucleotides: TGTGCCACCAGTGATTCAGGGGTTGACGAGCAGTACTTC. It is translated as CATSDSGVDEQYF.

This CDR3 reads CASSQGRFTHEQYF. In DNA, the CDR3 is TGTGCCAGCTCACAGGGTCGTTTCACCCACGAGCAGTACTTC. The chain links TRBV7-2 to TRBJ2-7; a possible D gene is TRBD1 (6 bases). From germline, CDR1 is SGHTA and CDR2 FQGNSA. V shed 8 bases and J shed 5 bases, with 19 bases lying between them. The CDR3 length is 14 residues.

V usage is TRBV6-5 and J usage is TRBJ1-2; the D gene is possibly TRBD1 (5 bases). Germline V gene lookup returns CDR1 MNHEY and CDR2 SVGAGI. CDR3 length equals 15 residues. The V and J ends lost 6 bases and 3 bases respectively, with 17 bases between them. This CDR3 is CASRQPQGGHYGYTF. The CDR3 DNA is TGTGCCAGCAGGCAACCCCAGGGAGGGCACTATGGCTACACCTTC.

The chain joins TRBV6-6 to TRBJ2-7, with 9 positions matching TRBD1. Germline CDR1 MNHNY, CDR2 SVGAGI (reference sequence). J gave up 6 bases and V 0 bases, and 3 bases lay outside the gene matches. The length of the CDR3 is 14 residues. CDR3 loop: CASSYSDRGGEQYF. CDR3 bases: TGTGCCAGCAGTTACTCGGACAGGGGAGGCGAGCAGTACTTC.

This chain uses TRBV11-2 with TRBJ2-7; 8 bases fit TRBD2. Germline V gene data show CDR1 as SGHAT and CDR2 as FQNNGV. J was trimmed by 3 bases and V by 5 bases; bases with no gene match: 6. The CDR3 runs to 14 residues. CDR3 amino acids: CASSQAGAGYEQYF. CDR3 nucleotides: TGTGCCAGCAGCCAAGCGGGAGCGGGCTACGAGCAGTACTTC.

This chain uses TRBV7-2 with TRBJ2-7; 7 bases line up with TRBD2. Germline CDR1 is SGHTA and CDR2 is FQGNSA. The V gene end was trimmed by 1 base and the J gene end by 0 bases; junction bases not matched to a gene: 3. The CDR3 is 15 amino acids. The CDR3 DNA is TGTGCCAGCAGCTTAGGGGCTAGCGGCTCCTACGAGCAGTACTTC. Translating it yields CASSLGASGSYEQYF.

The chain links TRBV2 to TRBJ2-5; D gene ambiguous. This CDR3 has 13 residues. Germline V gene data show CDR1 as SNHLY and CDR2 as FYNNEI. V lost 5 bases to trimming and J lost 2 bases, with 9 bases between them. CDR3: CASSKVRQETQYF. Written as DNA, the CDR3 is TGTGCCAGCAGTAAAGTGCGGCAAGAGACCCAGTACTTC. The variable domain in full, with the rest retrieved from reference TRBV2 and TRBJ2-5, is EPEVTQTPSHQVTQMGQEVILRCVPISNHLYFYWYRQILGQKVEFLVSFYNNEISEKSEIFDDQFSVERPDGSNFTLKIRSTKLEDSAMYFCASSKVRQETQYFGPGTRLLVL.

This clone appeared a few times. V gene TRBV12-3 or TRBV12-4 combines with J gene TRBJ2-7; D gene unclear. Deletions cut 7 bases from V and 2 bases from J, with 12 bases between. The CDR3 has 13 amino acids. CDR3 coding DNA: TGTGCCAGCACTAATTTTCCCCCCTACGAGCAGTACTTC. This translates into CASTNFPPYEQYF.

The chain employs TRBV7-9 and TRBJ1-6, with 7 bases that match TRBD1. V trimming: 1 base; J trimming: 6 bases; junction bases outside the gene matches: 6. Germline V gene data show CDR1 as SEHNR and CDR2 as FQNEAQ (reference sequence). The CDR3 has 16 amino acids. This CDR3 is CASSLGTPGGNSPLHF. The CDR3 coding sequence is TGTGCCAGCAGCTTAGGAACCCCAGGGGGTAATTCACCCCTCCACTTT. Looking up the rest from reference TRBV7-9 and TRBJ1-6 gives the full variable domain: DTGVSQNPRHKITKRGQNVTFRCDPISEHNRLYWYRQTLGQGPEFLTYFQNEAQLEKSRLLSDRFSAERPKGSFSTLEIQRTEQGDSAMYLCASSLGTPGGNSPLHFGNGTRLTVT.

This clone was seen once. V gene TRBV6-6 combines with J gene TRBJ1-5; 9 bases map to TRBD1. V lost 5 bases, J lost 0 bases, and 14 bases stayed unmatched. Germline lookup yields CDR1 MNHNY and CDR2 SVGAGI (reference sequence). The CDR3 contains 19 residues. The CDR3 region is CASSLPADRGLHSNQPQHF. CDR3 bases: TGTGCCAGCAGTCTCCCCGCGGACAGGGGACTCCATAGCAATCAGCCCCAGCATTTT.

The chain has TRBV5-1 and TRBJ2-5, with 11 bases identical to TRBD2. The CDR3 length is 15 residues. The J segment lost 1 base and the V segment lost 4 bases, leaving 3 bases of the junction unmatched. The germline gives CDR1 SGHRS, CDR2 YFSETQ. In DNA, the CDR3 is TGCGCCAGCAGCCCCGGACTAGCGGGCCAAGAGACCCAGTACTTC. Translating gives CASSPGLAGQETQYF.

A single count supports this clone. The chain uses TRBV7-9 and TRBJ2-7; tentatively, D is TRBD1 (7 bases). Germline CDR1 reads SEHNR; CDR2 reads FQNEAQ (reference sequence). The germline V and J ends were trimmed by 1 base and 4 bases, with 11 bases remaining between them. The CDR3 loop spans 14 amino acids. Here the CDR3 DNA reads TGTGCCAGCAGCTTAGAGGGGGCGGGATACGAGCAGTACTTC. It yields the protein CASSLEGAGYEQYF.

CDR3 coding DNA: TGTGCCAGCAGCGTCGACAGGGGGATTAGCAATGAGCAGTTCTTC. Its protein is CASSVDRGISNEQFF. The V call is TRBV7-3, the J call TRBJ2-1; 9 positions match TRBD1. The J segment lost 6 bases and the V segment lost 5 bases, leaving 8 bases of the junction unmatched. There are 15 residues in the CDR3. The germline CDR1 and CDR2 sequences are SGHTA and FQGTGA.

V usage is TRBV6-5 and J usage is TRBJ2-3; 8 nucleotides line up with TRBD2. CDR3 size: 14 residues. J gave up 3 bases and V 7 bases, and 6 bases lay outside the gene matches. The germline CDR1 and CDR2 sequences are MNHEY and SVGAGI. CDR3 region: CASTDGGGTDTQYF. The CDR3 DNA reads TGTGCCAGCACCGACGGGGGGGGGACAGATACGCAGTATTTT.

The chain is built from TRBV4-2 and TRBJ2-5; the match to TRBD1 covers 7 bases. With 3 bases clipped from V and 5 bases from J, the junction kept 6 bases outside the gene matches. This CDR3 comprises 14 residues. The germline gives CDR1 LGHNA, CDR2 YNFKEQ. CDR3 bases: TGTGCCAGCAGCCAGCCGGGACAGATGGAGACCCAGTACTTC. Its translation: CASSQPGQMETQYF.

CDR3 nucleotides: TGCGCCAGCAGCCAAGTGGGTCAGGGGGCGATCAGAGAGACCCAGTACTTC. Encoded protein: CASSQVGQGAIRETQYF. This rearrangement joins TRBV4-3 to TRBJ2-5; 8 bases are shared with TRBD1. Germline V gene data show CDR1 as LGHNA and CDR2 as YSLEER. Trimming removed 1 base from V and 4 bases from J; junction bases left unmatched: 11. The CDR3 loop spans 17 amino acids.

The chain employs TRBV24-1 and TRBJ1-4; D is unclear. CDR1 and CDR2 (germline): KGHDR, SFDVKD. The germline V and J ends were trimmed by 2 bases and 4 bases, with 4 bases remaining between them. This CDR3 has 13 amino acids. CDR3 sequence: CATSDSRNEKLFF. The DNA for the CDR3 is TGTGCCACCAGTGATTCCCGTAATGAAAAACTGTTTTTT.

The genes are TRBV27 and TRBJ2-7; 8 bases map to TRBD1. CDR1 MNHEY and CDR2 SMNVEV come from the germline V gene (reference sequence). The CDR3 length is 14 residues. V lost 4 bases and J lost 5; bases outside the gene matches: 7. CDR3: CASSSRLTGDEQYF. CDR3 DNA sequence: TGTGCCAGCAGTTCGCGTCTGACAGGGGACGAGCAGTACTTC.